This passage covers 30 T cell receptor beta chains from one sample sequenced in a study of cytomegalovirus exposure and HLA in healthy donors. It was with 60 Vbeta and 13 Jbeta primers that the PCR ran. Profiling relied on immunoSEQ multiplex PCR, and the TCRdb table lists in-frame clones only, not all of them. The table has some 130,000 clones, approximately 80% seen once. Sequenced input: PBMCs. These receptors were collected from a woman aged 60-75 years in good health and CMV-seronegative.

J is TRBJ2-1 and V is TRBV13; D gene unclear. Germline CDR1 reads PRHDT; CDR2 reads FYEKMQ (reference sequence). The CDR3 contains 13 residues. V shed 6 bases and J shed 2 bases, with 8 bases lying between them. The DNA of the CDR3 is TGTGCCAGCAGACTATCCCCCTACAATGAGCAGTTCTTC. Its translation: CASRLSPYNEQFF. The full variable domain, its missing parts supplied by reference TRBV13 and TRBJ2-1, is AAGVIQSPRHLIKEKRETATLKCYPIPRHDTVYWYQQGPGQDPQFLISFYEKMQSDKGSIPDRFSAQQFSDYHSELNMSSLELGDSALYFCASRLSPYNEQFFGPGTRLTVL.

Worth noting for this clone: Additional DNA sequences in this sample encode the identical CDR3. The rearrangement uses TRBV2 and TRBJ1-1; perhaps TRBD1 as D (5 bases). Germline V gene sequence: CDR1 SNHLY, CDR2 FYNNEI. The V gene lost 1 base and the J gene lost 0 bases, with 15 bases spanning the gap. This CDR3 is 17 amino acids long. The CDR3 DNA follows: TGTGCCAGCAGTGAAGATAAGCAGGGCCATATGAACACTGAAGCTTTCTTT. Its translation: CASSEDKQGHMNTEAFF.

This CDR3 reads CASKRTSSYNEQFF. CDR3 in DNA: TGCGCCAGCAAGCGAACAAGCTCCTACAATGAGCAGTTCTTC. The chain uses TRBV5-1 and TRBJ2-1; D call uncertain. CDR1 is SGHRS and CDR2 is YFSETQ in the germline V gene. CDR3 length: 14 residues. V shed 6 bases and J shed 0 bases, with 10 bases lying between them.

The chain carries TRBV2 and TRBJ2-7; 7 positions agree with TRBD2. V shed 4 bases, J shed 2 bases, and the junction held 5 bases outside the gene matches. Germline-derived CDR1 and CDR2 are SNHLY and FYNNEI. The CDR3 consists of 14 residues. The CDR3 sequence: CASSAGGRAYEQYF. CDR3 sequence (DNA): TGTGCCAGCAGTGCGGGGGGTAGGGCCTACGAGCAGTACTTC.

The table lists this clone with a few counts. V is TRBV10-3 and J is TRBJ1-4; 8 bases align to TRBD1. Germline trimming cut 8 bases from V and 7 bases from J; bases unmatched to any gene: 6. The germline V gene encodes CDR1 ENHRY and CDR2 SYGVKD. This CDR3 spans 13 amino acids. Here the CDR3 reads CAIRRDRSEKLFF. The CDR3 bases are TGTGCCATCCGCCGGGACAGGTCTGAAAAACTGTTTTTT.

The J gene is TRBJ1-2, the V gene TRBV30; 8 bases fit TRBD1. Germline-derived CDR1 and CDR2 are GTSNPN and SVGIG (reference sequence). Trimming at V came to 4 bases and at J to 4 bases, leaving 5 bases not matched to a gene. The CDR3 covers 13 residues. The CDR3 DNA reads TGTGCCTGGACCGGACAGGGTCCCTATGGCTACACCTTC. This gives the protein CAWTGQGPYGYTF.

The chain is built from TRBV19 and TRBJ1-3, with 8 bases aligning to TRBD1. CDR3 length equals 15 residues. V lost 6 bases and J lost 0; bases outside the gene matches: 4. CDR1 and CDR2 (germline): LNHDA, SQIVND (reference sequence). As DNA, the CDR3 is TGTGCCAGTAGAAGACAGGGGCGCTCTGGAAACACCATATATTTT. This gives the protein CASRRQGRSGNTIYF.

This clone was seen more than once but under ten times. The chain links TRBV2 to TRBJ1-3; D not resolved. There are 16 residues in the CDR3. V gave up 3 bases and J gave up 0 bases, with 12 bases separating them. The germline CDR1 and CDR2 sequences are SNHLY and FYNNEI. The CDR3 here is CASSEGHLNSGNTIYF. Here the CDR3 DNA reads TGTGCCAGCAGTGAGGGCCACCTAAACTCTGGAAACACCATATATTTT. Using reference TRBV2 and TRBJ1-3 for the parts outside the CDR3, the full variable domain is EPEVTQTPSHQVTQMGQEVILRCVPISNHLYFYWYRQILGQKVEFLVSFYNNEISEKSEIFDDQFSVERPDGSNFTLKIRSTKLEDSAMYFCASSEGHLNSGNTIYFGEGSWLTVV.

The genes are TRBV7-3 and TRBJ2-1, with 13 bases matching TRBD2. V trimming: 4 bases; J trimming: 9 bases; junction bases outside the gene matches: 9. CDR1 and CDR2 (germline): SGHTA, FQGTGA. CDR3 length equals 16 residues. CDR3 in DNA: TGTGCCAGCAGCTCCCAACTAGCGGGAGGGCCGGGTGAGCAGTTCTTC. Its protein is CASSSQLAGGPGEQFF.

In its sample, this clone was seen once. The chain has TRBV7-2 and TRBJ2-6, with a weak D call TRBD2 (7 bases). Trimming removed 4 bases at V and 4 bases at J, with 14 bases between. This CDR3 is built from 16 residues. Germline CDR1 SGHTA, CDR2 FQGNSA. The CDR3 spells CASSWAGGAGANVLTF. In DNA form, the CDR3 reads TGTGCCAGCAGCTGGGCTGGGGGGGCCGGGGCCAACGTCCTGACTTTC.

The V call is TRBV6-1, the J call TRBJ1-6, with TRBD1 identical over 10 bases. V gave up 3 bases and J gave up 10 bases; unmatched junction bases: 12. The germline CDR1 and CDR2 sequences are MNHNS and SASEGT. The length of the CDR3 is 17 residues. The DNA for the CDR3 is TGTGCCAGCAGTGATTACGGGGGGACAGGGGTAGGCTCACCCCTCCACTTT. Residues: CASSDYGGTGVGSPLHF.

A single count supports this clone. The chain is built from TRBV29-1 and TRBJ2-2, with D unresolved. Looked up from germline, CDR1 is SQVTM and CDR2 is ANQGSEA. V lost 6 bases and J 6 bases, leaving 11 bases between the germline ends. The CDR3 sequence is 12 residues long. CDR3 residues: CSVADVAGELFF. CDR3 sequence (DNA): TGCAGCGTCGCGGATGTGGCCGGGGAGCTGTTTTTT.

The CDR3 is CASSPTRDREVGNPLKLFF. CDR3 DNA: TGCGCCAGCAGCCCAACGAGGGACAGGGAGGTGGGGAACCCCTTAAAACTGTTTTTT. The chain is built from TRBV5-1 and TRBJ1-4; 9 bases agree with TRBD1. Germline V lookup: CDR1 SGHRS, CDR2 YFSETQ. V trimming: 4 bases; J trimming: 10 bases; junction bases outside the gene matches: 23. This CDR3 has 19 amino acids. The full variable domain, its missing parts supplied by reference TRBV5-1 and TRBJ1-4, is KAGVTQTPRYLIKTRGQQVTLSCSPISGHRSVSWYQQTPGQGLQFLFEYFSETQRNKGNFPGRFSGRQFSNSRSEMNVSTLELGDSALYLCASSPTRDREVGNPLKLFFGSGTQLSVL.

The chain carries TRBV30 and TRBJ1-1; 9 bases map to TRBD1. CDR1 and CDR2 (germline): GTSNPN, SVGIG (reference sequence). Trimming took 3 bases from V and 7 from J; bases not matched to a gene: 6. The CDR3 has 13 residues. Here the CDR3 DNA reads TGTGCCTGGAGACAGGGGGCTAGTTATGAAGCTTTCTTT. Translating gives CAWRQGASYEAFF.

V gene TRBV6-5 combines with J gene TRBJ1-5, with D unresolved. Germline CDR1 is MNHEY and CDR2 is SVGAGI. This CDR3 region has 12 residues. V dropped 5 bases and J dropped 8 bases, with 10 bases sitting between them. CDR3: CASSRRGEPQHF. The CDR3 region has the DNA TGTGCCAGCAGTAGGCGGGGTGAGCCCCAGCATTTT.

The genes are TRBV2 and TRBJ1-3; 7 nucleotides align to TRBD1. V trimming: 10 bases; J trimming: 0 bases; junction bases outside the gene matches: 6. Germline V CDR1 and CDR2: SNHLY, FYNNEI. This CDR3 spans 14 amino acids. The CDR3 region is CATARDSSGNTIYF. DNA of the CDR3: TGTGCCACAGCTCGGGACAGCTCTGGAAACACCATATATTTT.

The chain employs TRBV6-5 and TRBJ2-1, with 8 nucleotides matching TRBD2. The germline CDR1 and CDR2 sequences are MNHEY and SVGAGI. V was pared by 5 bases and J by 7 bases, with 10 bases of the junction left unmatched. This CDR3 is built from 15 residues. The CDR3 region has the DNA TGTGCCAGCAGTACGACGGGGGGGGCGGGTAATGAGCAGTTCTTC. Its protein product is CASSTTGGAGNEQFF.

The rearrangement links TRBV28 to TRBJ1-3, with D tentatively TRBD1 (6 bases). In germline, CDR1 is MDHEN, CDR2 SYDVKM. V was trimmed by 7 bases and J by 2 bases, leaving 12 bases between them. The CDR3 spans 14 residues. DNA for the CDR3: TGTGCCAGCACACCCCACAGGGCTGGAAACACCATATATTTT. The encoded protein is CASTPHRAGNTIYF.

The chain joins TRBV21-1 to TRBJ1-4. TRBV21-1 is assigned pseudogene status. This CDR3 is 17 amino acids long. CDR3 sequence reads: CASSKEALGGRNEKLFF. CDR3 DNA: TGTGCCAGCAGCAAAGAAGCACTCGGGGGTAGAAATGAAAAACTGTTTTTT.

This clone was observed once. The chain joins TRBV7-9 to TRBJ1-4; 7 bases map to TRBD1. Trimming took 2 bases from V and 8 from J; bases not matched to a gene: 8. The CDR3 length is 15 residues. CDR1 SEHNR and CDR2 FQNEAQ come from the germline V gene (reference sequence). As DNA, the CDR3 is TGTGCCAGCAGCTTAAATACGGGACAGAGGGAAAAACTGTTTTTT. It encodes CASSLNTGQREKLFF.

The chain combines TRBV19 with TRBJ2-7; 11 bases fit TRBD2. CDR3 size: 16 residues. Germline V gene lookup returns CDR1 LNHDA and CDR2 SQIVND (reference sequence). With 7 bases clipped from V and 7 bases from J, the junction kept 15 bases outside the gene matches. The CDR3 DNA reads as TGTGCCAGTACCGAACGGGGGACTAGCGGCTTGGGGGAGCAGTACTTC. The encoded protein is CASTERGTSGLGEQYF.

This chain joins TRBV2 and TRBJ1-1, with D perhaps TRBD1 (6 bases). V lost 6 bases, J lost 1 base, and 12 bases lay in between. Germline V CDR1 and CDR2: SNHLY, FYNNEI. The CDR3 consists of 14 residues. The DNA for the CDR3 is TGTGCCAGCAGAGCAGACAGGCCGAACACTGAAGCTTTCTTT. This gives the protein CASRADRPNTEAFF.

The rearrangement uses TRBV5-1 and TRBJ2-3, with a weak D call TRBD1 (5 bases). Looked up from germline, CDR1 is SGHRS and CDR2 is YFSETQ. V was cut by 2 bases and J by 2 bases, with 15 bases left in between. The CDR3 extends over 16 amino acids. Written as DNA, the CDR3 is TGCGCCAGCAGCTTAGGGGAAGGGTTGACCACAGATACGCAGTATTTT. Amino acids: CASSLGEGLTTDTQYF.

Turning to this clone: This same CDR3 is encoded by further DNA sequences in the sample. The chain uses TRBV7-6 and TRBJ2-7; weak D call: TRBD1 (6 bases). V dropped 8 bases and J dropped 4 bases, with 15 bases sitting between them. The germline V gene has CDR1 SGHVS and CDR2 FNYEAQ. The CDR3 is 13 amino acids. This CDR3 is CASGSGGHYEQYF. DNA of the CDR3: TGTGCCAGCGGCTCTGGGGGCCATTACGAGCAGTACTTC.

The CDR3 DNA sequence: TGTGCCAGCAGCTTAGGAACAGGGAACGACTATGGCTACACCTTC. Amino acid sequence: CASSLGTGNDYGYTF. This chain connects TRBV13 to TRBJ1-2, with TRBD1 as a possible D gene (6 bases). The CDR3 has 15 residues. Germline V gene data show CDR1 as PRHDT and CDR2 as FYEKMQ (reference sequence). V was cut by 0 bases and J by 3 bases, with 11 bases left in between.

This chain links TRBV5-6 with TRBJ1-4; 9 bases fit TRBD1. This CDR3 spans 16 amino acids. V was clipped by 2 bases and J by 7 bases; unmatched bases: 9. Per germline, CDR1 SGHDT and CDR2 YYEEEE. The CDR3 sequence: CASSFTGGAGGEKLFF. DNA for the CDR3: TGTGCCAGCAGCTTTACAGGGGGCGCCGGTGGTGAAAAACTGTTTTTT. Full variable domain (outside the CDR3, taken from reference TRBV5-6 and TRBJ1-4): DAGVTQSPTHLIKTRGQQVTLRCSPKSGHDTVSWYQQALGQGPQFIFQYYEEEERQRGNFPDRFSGHQFPNYSSELNVNALLLGDSALYLCASSFTGGAGGEKLFFGSGTQLSVL.

Written as DNA, the CDR3 is TGTGCCAGCAGCTGGGGGGTTGAGACCCAGTACTTC. Translation gives CASSWGVETQYF. The V gene is TRBV7-9, the J gene TRBJ2-5, with a possible D match to TRBD2 (6 bases). The CDR3 has 12 amino acids. Germline V gene sequence: CDR1 SEHNR, CDR2 FQNEAQ (reference sequence). Deletions cut 4 bases from V and 5 bases from J, with 8 bases between. The full variable domain, rest sourced from reference TRBV7-9 and TRBJ2-5, is DTGVSQNPRHKITKRGQNVTFRCDPISEHNRLYWYRQTLGQGPEFLTYFQNEAQLEKSRLLSDRFSAERPKGSFSTLEIQRTEQGDSAMYLCASSWGVETQYFGPGTRLLVL.

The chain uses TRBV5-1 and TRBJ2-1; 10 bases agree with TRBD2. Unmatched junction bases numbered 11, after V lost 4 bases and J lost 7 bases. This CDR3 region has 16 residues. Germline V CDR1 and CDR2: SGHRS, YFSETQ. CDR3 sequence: CASSGSGRAKVNEQFF. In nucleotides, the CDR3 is TGCGCCAGCAGCGGAAGCGGGAGGGCCAAGGTGAATGAGCAGTTCTTC.

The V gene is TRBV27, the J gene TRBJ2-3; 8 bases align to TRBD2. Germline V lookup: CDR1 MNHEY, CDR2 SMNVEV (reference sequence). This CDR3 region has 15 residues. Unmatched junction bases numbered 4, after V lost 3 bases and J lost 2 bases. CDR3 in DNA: TGTGCCAGCAGTTTTACGGGAGGGTTCACAGATACGCAGTATTTT. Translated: CASSFTGGFTDTQYF.

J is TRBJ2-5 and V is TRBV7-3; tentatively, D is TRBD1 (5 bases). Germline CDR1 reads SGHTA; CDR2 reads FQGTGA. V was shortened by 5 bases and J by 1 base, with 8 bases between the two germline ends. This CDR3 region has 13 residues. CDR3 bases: TGTGCCAGCAGCCATGGGGCCCAAGAGACCCAGTACTTC. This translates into CASSHGAQETQYF.